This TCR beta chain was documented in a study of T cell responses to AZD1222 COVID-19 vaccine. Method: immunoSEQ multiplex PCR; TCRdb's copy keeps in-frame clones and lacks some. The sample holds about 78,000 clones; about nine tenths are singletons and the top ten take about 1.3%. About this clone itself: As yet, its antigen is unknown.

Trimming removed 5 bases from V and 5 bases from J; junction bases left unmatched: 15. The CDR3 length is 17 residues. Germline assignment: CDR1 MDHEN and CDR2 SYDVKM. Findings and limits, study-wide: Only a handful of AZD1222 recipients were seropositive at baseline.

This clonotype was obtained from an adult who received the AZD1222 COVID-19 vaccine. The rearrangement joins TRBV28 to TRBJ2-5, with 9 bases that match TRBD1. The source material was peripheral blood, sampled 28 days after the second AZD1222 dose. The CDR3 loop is CASSTPWDRDNRETQYF. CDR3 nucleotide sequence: TGTGCCAGCAGTACCCCATGGGACAGGGATAATAGGGAGACCCAGTACTTC.